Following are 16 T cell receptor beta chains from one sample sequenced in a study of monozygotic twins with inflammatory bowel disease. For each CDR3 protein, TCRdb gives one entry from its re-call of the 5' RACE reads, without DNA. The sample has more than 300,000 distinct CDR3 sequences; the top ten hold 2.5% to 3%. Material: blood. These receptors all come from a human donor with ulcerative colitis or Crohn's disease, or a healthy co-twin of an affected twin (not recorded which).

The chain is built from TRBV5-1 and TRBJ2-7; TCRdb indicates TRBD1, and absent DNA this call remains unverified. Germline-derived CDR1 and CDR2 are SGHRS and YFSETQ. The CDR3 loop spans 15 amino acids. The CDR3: CASSPHDRGLYEQYF.

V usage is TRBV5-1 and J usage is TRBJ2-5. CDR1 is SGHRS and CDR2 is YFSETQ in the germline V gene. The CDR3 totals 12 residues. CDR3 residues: CASSVDQETHYF.

The CDR3 is CATSETGGAETQYF. The V gene is TRBV24-1, the J gene TRBJ2-5; TCRdb designates TRBD1, a call that cannot be tested without DNA. The CDR3 has 14 residues. Germline CDR1 is KGHDR and CDR2 is SFDVKD.

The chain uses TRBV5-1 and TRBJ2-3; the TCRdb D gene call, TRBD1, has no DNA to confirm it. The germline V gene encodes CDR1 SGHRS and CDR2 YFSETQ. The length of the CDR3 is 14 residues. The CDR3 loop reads CASTPPGFQDTQYF. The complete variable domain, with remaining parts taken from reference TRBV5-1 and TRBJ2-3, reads KAGVTQTPRYLIKTRGQQVTLSCSPISGHRSVSWYQQTPGQGLQFLFEYFSETQRNKGNFPGRFSGRQFSNSRSEMNVSTLELGDSALYLCASTPPGFQDTQYFGPGTRLTVL.

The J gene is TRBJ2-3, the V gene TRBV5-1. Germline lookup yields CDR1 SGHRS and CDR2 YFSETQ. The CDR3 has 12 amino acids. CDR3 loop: CASRFSVDTQYF.

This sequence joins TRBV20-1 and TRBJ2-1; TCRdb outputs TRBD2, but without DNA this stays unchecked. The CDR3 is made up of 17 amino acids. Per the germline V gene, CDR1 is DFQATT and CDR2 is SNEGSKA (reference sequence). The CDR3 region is CSAPGLAGSSSYNEQFF.

This CDR3 reads CASSPTGRELFF. The chain employs TRBV7-7 and TRBJ2-2. From germline, CDR1 is SSHAT and CDR2 FNYEAQ (reference sequence). This CDR3 contains 12 residues.

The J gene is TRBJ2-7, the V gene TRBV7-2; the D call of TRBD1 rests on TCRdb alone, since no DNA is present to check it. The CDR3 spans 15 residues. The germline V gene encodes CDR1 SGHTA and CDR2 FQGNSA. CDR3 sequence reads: CASSYQGGHSYEQYF.

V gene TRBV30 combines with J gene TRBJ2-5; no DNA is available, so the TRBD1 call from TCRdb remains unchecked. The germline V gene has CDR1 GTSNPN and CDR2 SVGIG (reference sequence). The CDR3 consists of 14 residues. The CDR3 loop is CAWSVQGVEGTQYF. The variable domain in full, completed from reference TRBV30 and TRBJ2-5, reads SQTIHQWPATLVQPVGSPLSLECTVEGTSNPNLYWYRQAAGRGLQLLFYSVGIGQISSEVPQNLSASRPQDRQFILSSKKLLLSDSGFYLCAWSVQGVEGTQYFGPGTRLLVL.

The CDR3 loop reads CASSSWRTDTQYF. The rearrangement joins TRBV7-2 to TRBJ2-3. Per germline, CDR1 SGHTA and CDR2 FQGNSA. CDR3 length: 13 residues.

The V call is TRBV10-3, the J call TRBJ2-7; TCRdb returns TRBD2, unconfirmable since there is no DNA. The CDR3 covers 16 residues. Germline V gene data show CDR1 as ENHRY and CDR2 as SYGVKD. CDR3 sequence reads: CAISQGGGLGNYEQYF.

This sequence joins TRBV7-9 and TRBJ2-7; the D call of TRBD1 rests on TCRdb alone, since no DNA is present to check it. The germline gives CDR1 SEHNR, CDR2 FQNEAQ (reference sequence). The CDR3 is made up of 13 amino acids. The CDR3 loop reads CASNFGTSYEQYF. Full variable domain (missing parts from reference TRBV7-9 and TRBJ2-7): DTGVSQNPRHKITKRGQNVTFRCDPISEHNRLYWYRQTLGQGPEFLTYFQNEAQLEKSRLLSDRFSAERPKGSFSTLEIQRTEQGDSAMYLCASNFGTSYEQYFGPGTRLTVT.

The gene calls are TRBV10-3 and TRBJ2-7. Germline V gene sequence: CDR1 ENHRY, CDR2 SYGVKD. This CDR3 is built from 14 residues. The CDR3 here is CAISEGGSSYEQYF.

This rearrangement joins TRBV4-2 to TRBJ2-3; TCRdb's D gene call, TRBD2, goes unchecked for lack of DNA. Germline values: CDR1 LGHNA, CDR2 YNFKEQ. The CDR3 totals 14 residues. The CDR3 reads CASSQGGDTDTQYF.

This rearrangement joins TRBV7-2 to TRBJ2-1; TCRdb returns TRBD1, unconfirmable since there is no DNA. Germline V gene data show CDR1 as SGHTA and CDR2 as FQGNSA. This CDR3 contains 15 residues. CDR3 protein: CASSLTPGQGSEQFF.

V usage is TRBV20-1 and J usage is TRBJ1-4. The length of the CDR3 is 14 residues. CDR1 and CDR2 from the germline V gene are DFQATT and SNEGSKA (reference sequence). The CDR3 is CSARVTASDEKLFF.